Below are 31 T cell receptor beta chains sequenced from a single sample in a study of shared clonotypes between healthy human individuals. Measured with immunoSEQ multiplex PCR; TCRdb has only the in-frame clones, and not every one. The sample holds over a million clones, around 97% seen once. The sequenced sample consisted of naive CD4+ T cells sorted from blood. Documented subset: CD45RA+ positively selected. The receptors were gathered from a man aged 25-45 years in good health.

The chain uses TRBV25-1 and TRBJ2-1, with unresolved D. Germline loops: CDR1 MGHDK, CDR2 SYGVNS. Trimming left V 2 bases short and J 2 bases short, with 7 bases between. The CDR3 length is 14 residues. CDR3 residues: CASSEQIAYNEQFF. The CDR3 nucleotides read TGTGCCAGCAGTGAACAGATCGCCTACAATGAGCAGTTCTTC.

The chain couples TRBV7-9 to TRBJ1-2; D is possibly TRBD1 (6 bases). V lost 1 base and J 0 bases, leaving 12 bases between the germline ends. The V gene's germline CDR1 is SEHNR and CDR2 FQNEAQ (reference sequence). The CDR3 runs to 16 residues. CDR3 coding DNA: TGTGCCAGCAGCTTAGTGGGGACACTCGCTAACTATGGCTACACCTTC. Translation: CASSLVGTLANYGYTF.

CDR3 protein: CASTRTPGTSGTYEQYF. The CDR3 bases are TGTGCCAGCACCAGAACCCCGGGCACTAGCGGTACCTACGAGCAGTACTTC. The chain links TRBV5-4 to TRBJ2-7, with 8 bases that match TRBD2. From germline, CDR1 is SGHNT and CDR2 YYREEE (reference sequence). V lost 6 bases to trimming and J lost 2 bases; unmatched junction nucleotides: 16. The CDR3 runs 17 residues.

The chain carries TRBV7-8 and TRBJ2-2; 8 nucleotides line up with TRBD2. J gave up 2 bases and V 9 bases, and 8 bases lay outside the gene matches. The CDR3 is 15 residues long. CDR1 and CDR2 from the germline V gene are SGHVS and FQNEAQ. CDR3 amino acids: CASSVSGTNTGELFF. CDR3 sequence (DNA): TGTGCCAGTTCAGTTAGCGGGACAAACACCGGGGAGCTGTTTTTT.

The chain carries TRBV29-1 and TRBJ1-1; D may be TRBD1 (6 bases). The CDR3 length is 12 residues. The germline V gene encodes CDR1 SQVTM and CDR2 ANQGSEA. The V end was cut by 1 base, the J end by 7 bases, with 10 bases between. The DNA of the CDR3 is TGCAGCGTTGAAGGACAGGCGGTTGAAGCTTTCTTT. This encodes CSVEGQAVEAFF.

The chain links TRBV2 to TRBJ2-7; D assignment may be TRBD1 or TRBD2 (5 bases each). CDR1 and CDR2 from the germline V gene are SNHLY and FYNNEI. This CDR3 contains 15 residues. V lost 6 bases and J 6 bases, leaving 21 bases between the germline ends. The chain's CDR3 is CASSLLSGTPGEQYF. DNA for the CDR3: TGTGCCAGCAGCCTACTCTCCGGGACCCCGGGCGAGCAGTACTTC.

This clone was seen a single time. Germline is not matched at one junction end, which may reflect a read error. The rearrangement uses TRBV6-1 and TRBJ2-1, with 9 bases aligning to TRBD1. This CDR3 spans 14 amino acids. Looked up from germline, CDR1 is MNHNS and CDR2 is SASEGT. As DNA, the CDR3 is TGTGCCAGCAGGGAAGGACAGGGGTACAATGAGCAGTTCTTC. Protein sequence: CASREGQGYNEQFF.

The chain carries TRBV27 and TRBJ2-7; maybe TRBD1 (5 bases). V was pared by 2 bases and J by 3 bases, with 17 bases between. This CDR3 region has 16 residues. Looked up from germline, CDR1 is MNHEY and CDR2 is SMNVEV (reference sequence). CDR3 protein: CASSLRRTPPYYEQYF. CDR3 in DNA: TGTGCCAGCAGTTTACGGCGGACACCTCCCTACTACGAGCAGTACTTC.

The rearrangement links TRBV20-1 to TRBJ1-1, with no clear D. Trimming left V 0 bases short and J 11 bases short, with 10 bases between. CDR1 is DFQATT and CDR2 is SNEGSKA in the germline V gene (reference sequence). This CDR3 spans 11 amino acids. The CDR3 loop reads CSARDEPVAFF. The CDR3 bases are TGCAGTGCTAGAGACGAACCAGTGGCTTTCTTT.

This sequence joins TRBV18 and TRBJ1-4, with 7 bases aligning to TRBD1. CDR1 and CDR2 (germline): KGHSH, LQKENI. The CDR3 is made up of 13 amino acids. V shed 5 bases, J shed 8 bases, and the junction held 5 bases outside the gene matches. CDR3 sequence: CASSRGLGEKLFF. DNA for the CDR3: TGTGCCAGCTCAAGGGGGCTAGGGGAAAAACTGTTTTTT. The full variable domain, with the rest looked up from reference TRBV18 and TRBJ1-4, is NAGVMQNPRHLVRRRGQEARLRCSPMKGHSHVYWYRQLPEEGLKFMVYLQKENIIDESGMPKERFSAEFPKEGPSILRIQQVVRGDSAAYFCASSRGLGEKLFFGSGTQLSVL.

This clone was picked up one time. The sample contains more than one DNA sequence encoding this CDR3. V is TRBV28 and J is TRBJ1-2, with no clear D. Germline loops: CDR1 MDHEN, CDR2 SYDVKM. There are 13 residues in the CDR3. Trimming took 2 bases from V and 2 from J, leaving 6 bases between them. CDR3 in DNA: TGTGCCAGCAGTTTAAGGGTCAACTATGGCTACACCTTC. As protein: CASSLRVNYGYTF.

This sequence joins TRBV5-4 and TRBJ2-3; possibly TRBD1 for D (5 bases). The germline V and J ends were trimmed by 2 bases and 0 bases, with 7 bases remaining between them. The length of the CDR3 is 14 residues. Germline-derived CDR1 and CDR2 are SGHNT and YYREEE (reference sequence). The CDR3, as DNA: TGTGCCAGCAGCTTCAGGGCTAGCACAGATACGCAGTATTTT. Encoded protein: CASSFRASTDTQYF.

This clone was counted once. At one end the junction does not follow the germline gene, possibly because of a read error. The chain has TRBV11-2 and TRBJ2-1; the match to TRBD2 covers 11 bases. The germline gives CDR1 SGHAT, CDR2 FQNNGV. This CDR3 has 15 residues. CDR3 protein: CASRLAGGSYNEQFF. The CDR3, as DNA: TGTGCCAGCAGGTTAGCGGGAGGGTCCTACAATGAGCAGTTCTTC.

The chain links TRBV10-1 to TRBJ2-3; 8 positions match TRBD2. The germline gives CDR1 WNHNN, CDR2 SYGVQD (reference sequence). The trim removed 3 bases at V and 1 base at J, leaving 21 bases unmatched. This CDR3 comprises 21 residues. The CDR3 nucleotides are TGCGCCAGCAGTGATCCAGCGGGAGCCGTCCCAACTGGACCACGCACAGATACGCAGTATTTT. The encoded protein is CASSDPAGAVPTGPRTDTQYF.

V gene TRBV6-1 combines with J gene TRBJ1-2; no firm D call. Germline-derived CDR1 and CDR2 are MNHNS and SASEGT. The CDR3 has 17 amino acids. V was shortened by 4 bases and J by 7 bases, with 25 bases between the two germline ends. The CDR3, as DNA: TGTGCCAGCAGTGCAACCCCGGAGAGTTACTTTTCCGGTGGCTACACCTTC. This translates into CASSATPESYFSGGYTF.

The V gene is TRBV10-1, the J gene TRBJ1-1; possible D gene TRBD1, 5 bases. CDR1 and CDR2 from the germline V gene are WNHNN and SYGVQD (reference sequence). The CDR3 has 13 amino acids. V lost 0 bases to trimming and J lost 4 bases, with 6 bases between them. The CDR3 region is CASSESGGTEAFF. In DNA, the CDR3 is TGCGCCAGCAGTGAGTCGGGGGGCACTGAAGCTTTCTTT.

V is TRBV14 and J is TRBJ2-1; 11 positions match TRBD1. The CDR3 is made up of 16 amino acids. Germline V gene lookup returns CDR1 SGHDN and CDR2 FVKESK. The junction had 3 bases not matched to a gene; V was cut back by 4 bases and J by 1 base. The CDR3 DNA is TGTGCCAGCAGCCGCCGGGACAGGGGGTCCTACAATGAGCAGTTCTTC. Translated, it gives CASSRRDRGSYNEQFF.

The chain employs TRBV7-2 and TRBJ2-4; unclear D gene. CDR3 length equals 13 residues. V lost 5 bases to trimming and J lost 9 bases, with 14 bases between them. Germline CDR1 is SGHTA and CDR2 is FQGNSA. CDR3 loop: CASSTFGPTIQYF. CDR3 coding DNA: TGTGCCAGCAGCACCTTCGGGCCGACCATTCAGTACTTC.

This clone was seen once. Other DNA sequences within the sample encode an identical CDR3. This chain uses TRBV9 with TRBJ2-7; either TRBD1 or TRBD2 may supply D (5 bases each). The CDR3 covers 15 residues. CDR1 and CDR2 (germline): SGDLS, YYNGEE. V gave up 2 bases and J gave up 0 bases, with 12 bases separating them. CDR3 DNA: TGTGCCAGCAGCGTGGGTGCAGGGAGCTCCTACGAGCAGTACTTC. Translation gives CASSVGAGSSYEQYF.

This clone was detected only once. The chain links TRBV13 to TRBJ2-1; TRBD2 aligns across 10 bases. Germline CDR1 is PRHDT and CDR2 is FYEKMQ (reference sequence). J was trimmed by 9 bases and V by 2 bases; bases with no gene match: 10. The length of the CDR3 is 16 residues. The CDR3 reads CASSLLGASGSVEQFF. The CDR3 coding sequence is TGTGCCAGCAGCTTACTAGGGGCTAGCGGGAGCGTTGAGCAGTTCTTC.

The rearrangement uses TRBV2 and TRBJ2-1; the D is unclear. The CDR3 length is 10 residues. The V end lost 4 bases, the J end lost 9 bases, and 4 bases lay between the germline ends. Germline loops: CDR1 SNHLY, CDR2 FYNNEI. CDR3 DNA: TGTGCCAGCAGTGGGATTGAGCAGTTCTTC. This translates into CASSGIEQFF.

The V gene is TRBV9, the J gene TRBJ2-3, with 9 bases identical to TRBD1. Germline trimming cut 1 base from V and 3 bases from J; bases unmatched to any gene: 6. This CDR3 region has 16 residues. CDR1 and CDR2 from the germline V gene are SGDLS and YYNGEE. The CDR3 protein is CASSVRVGQGTDTQYF. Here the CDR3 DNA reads TGTGCCAGCAGCGTAAGGGTGGGACAGGGAACAGATACGCAGTATTTT. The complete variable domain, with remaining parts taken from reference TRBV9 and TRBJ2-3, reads DSGVTQTPKHLITATGQRVTLRCSPRSGDLSVYWYQQSLDQGLQFLIQYYNGEERAKGNILERFSAQQFPDLHSELNLSSLELGDSALYFCASSVRVGQGTDTQYFGPGTRLTVL.

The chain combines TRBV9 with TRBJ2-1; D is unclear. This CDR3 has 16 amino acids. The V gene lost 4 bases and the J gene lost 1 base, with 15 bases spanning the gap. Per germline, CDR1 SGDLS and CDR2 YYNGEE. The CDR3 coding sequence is TGTGCCAGCAGCTCTGCGTATTTAGGTTCCTACAATGAGCAGTTCTTC. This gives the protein CASSSAYLGSYNEQFF.

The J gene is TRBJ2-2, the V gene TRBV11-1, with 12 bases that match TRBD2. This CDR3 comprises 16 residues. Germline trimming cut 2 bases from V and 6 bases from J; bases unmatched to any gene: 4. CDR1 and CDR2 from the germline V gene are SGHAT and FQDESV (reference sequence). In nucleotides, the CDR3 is TGTGCCAGCAGCTTATCACTAGCGGGAGGTGCCGGGGAGCTGTTTTTT. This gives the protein CASSLSLAGGAGELFF.

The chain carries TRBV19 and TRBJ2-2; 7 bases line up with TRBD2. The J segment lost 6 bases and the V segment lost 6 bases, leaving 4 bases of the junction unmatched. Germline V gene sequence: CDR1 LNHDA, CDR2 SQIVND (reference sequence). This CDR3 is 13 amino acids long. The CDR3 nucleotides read TGTGCCAGTAGGAAAACTAGCGCCGGGGAGCTGTTTTTT. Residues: CASRKTSAGELFF.

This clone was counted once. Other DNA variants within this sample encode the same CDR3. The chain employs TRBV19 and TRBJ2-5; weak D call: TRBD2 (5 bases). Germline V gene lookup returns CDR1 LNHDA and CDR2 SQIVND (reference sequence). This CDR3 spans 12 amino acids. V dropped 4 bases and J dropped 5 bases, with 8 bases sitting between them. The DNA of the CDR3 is TGTGCCAGTAGTAGCCGCGGGGAGACCCAGTACTTC. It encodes CASSSRGETQYF.

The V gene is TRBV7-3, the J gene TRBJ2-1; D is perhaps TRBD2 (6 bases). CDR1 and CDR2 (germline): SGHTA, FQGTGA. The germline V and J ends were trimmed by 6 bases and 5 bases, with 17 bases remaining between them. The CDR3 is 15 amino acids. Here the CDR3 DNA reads TGTGCCAGCAGTTCCACCGTTCCGGGGGACAATGAGCAGTTCTTC. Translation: CASSSTVPGDNEQFF.

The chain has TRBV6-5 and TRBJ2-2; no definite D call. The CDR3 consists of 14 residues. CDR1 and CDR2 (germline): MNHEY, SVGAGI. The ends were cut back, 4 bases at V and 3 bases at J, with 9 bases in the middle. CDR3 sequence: CASSSDRDTGELFF. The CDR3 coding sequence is TGTGCCAGCAGTTCGGACCGGGACACCGGGGAGCTGTTTTTT.

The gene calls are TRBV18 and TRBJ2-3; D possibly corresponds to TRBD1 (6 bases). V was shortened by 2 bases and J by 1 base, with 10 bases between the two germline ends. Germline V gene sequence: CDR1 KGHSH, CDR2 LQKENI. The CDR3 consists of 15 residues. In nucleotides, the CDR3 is TGTGCCAGCTCACCAACCACAGGGCGCACAGATACGCAGTATTTT. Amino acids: CASSPTTGRTDTQYF.

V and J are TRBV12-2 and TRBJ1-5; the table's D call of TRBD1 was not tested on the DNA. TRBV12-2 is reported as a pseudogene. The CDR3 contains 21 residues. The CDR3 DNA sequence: TGTGCAAGTCGTCCCCCCCCGGACAGGGGGTACCACAAGGGAAGCAATCAGCCCCAGCATTTT. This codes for CASRPPPDRGYHKGSNQPQHF.

The CDR3 loop is CSVTDTQYF. As DNA, the CDR3 is TGCAGTGTCACAGATACGCAGTATTTT. J is TRBJ2-3 and V is TRBV20-1; no reliable D call. Germline loops: CDR1 DFQATT, CDR2 SNEGSKA (reference sequence). The ends were cut back, 7 bases at V and 2 bases at J, with 1 base in the middle. There are 9 residues in the CDR3.